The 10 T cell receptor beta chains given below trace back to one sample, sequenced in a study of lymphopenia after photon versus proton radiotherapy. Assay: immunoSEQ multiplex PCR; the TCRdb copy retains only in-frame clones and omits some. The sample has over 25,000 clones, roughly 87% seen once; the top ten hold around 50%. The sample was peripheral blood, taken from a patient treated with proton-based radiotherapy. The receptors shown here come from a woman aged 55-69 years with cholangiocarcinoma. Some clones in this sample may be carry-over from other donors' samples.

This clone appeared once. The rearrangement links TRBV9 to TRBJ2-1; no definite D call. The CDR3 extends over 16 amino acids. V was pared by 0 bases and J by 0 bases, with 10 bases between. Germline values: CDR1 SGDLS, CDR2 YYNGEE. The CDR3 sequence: CASSVGRYGSYNEQFF. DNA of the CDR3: TGTGCCAGCAGCGTAGGAAGGTATGGCTCCTACAATGAGCAGTTCTTC.

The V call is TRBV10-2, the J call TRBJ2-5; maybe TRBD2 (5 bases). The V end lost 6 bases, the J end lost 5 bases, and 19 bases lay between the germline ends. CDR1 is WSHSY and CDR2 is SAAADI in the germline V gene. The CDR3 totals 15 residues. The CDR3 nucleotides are TGCGCCAGCAGAGAGACGGGGATGAACCGTGAGACCCAGTACTTC. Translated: CASRETGMNRETQYF.

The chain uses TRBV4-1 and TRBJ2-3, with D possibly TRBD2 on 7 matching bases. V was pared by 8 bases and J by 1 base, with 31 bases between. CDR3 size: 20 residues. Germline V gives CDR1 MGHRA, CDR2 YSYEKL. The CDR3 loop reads CASRSQDWGASGPGTDTQYF. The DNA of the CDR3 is TGCGCCAGCCGCAGCCAAGATTGGGGGGCTAGCGGACCAGGCACAGATACGCAGTATTTT.

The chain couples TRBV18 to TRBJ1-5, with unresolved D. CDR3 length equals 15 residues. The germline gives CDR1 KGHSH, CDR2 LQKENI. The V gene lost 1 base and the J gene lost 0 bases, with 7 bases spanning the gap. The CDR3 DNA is TGTGCCAGCTCACCACAGACGGGTAGCAATCAGCCCCAGCATTTT. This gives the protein CASSPQTGSNQPQHF.

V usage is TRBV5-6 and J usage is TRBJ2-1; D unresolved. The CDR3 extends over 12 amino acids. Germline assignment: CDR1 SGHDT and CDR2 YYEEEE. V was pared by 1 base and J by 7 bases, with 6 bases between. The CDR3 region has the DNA TGTGCCAGCAGCTTGTTTTCGAATGAGCAGTTCTTC. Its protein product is CASSLFSNEQFF.

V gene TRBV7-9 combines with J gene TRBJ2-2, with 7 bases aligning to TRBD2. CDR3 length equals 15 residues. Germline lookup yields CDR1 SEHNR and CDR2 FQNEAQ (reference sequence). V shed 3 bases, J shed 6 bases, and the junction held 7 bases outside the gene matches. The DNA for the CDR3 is TGTGCCAGCAGCTTCCTAGCGGTGACTGCCGGGGAGCTGTTTTTT. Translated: CASSFLAVTAGELFF. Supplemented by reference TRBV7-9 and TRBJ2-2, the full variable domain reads DTGVSQNPRHKITKRGQNVTFRCDPISEHNRLYWYRQTLGQGPEFLTYFQNEAQLEKSRLLSDRFSAERPKGSFSTLEIQRTEQGDSAMYLCASSFLAVTAGELFFGEGSRLTVL.

The CDR3: CASSVGTSRGRQGEQYF. The CDR3 DNA sequence: TGTGCCAGCAGCGTAGGGACCTCTCGCGGGAGGCAGGGTGAGCAGTACTTC. The rearrangement links TRBV7-2 to TRBJ2-7; 8 bases map to TRBD2. Trimming cost V 5 bases and J 7 bases; bases outside gene matches: 19. This CDR3 has 17 amino acids. Germline CDR1 SGHTA, CDR2 FQGNSA.

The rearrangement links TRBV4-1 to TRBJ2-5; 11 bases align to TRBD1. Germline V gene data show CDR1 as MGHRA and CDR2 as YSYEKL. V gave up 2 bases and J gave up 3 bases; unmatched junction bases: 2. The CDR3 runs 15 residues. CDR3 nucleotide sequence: TGCGCCAGCAGCCAATCGGGACAGGGGGAAGAGACCCAGTACTTC. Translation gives CASSQSGQGEETQYF.

In nucleotides, the CDR3 is TGCGCCAGCAGCCTGCAGGGGGGTGGCACTGAAGCTTTCTTT. Its protein is CASSLQGGGTEAFF. The genes are TRBV5-1 and TRBJ1-1, with TRBD1 identical over 7 bases. The CDR3 contains 14 residues. Germline V lookup: CDR1 SGHRS, CDR2 YFSETQ. With V trimmed by 4 bases and J by 4 bases, 7 bases remained unmatched.

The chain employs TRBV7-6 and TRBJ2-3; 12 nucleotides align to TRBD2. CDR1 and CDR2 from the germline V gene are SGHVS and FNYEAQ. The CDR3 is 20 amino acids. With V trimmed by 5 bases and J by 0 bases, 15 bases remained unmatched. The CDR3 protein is CASSPNSWLAGGPSTDTQYF. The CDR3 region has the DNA TGTGCCAGCAGCCCAAACTCATGGCTAGCGGGAGGGCCCAGCACAGATACGCAGTATTTT.